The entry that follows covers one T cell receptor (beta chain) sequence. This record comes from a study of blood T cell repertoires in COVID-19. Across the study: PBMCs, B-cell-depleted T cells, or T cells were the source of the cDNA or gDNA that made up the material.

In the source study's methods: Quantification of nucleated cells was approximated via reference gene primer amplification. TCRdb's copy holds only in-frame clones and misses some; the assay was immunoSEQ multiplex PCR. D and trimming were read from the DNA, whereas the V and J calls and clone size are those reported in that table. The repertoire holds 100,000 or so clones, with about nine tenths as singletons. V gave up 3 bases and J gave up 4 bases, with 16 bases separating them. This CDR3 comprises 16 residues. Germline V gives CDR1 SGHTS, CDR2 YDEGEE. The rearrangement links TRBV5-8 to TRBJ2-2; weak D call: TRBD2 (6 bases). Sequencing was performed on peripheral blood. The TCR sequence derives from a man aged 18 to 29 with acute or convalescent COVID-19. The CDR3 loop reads CASSSLKGLGTGELFF. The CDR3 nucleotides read TGTGCCAGCAGCTCCCTAAAGGGACTTGGCACCGGGGAGCTGTTTTTT.